This T cell receptor (beta chain) stems from a study of T cells after yellow fever vaccination. Study-level information: The authors prepared low-cell-number fractions using SMART-Seq v4 Ultra Low Input.

This clonotype was seen more than once but under ten times. Its antigen is currently unknown. Whole-study results and caveats: Only a small proportion of the clonotypes turned up in both the CD4 and the CD8 compartments, likely arising from convergent recombination. The study noted that FACS-sorted repertoires could contain abundant clonotypes contaminating from the bulk population.

The germline CDR1 and CDR2 sequences are SGHRS and YFSETQ. CDR3 size: 14 residues. Between the trimmed V and J ends, which lost 3 bases and 2 bases, there was a span of 10 bases. The authors made TCR cDNA by 5'RACE template switching, adding a universal primer site and UMIs. Each CDR3 protein gets one entry after TCRdb re-called the 5' RACE reads with MiXCR. This table holds 500,000 to 650,000 distinct CDR3 sequences, approximately 13% found once. The sequence derives from a man aged 25-45 years who received the YFV17D yellow fever vaccine. Sequences were derived from PBMCs, sampled on the day of the yellow fever booster vaccination. The J gene is TRBJ2-3, the V gene TRBV5-1; the D gene is possibly TRBD1 (6 bases). In DNA, the CDR3 is TGCGCCAGCAGCTCAGGGGCATTCACAGATACGCAGTATTTT. This translates into CASSSGAFTDTQYF.